This T cell receptor (beta chain) was retrieved from a study of blood T cell repertoires in COVID-19. Study-level information: The samples span acute and convalescent COVID-19 from the United States, Italy and Spain. PBMCs, B-cell-depleted T cells, or T cells provided the cDNA or gDNA that made up the material.

Libraries were prepared by immunoSEQ multiplex PCR; TCRdb keeps only in-frame clonotypes and omits some of them. This table has over 200,000 clones, 65% to 85% appearing once. The germline gives CDR1 LNHNV, CDR2 YYDKDF (reference sequence). V dropped 5 bases and J dropped 6; count of bases not matched to a gene: 9. The CDR3 totals 15 residues. The TCR comes from a man between 35 and 55 years old with active or convalescent COVID-19. The rearrangement joins TRBV15 to TRBJ2-1; 8 bases agree with TRBD1. The specimen was peripheral blood. CDR3 protein: CATSSQTGVGNEQFF. As DNA, the CDR3 is TGTGCCACCAGCTCTCAGACAGGGGTCGGCAATGAGCAGTTCTTC.